These 6 T cell receptor beta chains originate from one sample sequenced in a study of identical twins. TCRdb reanalysed the 5' RACE reads using MiXCR and keeps one entry per CDR3 protein. The table has about 450,000 distinct CDR3 sequences, approximately 17% seen once; the top ten hold approximately 12%. The sequencing input was naive T cells sorted from blood. These receptors all come from a man aged 50-59 years in good health.

The sample holds many counts of this clonotype. This rearrangement joins TRBV6-5 to TRBJ2-7, with a weak D call TRBD2 (7 bases). V was clipped by 0 bases and J by 3 bases, with 21 bases between them. Germline assignment: CDR1 MNHEY and CDR2 SVGAGI. The CDR3 runs 18 residues. The CDR3 region has the DNA TGTGCCAGCAGTTACTCGTTCCGGGGAGGGGGAATAGACTACGAGCAGTACTTC. The encoded protein is CASSYSFRGGGIDYEQYF.

This clonotype has ten or more counts. The V and J genes are TRBV12-3 or TRBV12-4 and TRBJ1-3; D gene unclear. V dropped 4 bases and J dropped 2 bases, with 9 bases sitting between them. The CDR3 is 14 amino acids. The DNA for the CDR3 is TGTGCCAGCAGTTCCCAGCTAGCTGGAAACACCATATATTTT. Amino acids: CASSSQLAGNTIYF.

The genes are TRBV28 and TRBJ2-5; 11 positions agree with TRBD1. CDR1 and CDR2 (germline): MDHEN, SYDVKM. CDR3 size: 16 residues. Trimming at V came to 6 bases and at J to 5 bases, leaving 11 bases not matched to a gene. This CDR3 is CASRDVRTGGWETQYF. CDR3 sequence (DNA): TGTGCCAGCAGAGACGTAAGGACAGGGGGCTGGGAGACCCAGTACTTC. Combining the CDR3 with reference TRBV28 and TRBJ2-5 gives the whole variable domain DVKVTQSSRYLVKRTGEKVFLECVQDMDHENMFWYRQDPGLGLRLIYFSYDVKMKEKGDIPEGYSVSREKKERFSLILESASTNQTSMYLCASRDVRTGGWETQYFGPGTRLLVL.

J is TRBJ2-7 and V is TRBV20-1; 9 bases map to TRBD1. CDR1 is DFQATT, CDR2 SNEGSKA, per germline (reference sequence). J was trimmed by 5 bases and V by 1 base; bases with no gene match: 6. The CDR3 extends over 14 amino acids. The DNA for the CDR3 is TGCAGTGCTAGAGCGGGACAGGGAGGGAACGAGCAGTACTTC. It codes for CSARAGQGGNEQYF.

This clonotype was detected ten times or more. The chain combines TRBV7-2 with TRBJ1-4; D is unresolved. V was clipped by 0 bases and J by 13 bases, with 12 bases between them. The CDR3 spans 13 residues. Germline loops: CDR1 SGHTA, CDR2 FQGNSA. This CDR3 reads CASSLASGRRLFF. As DNA, the CDR3 is TGTGCCAGCAGCTTAGCTTCGGGCAGAAGACTGTTTTTT.

This clonotype was detected ten times or more. This sequence joins TRBV4-2 and TRBJ2-3; possibly TRBD1 for D (7 bases). The germline gives CDR1 LGHNA, CDR2 YNFKEQ. This CDR3 comprises 16 residues. Trimming shortened V by 4 bases and J by 1 base, and 15 bases separated the two germline ends. The CDR3 coding sequence is TGTGCCAGCAGCCCAAGACAGGGCGGGGGCACAGATACGCAGTATTTT. It encodes CASSPRQGGGTDTQYF.